Listed below are T cell receptor beta chains from one sample, sequenced in a study of cytomegalovirus exposure and HLA in healthy donors. Libraries were prepared by immunoSEQ multiplex PCR; TCRdb keeps only in-frame clonotypes and omits some of them. The sample comprises roughly 70,000 clones, about 90% of which are singletons, and 3% to 4% rests with the top ten. Sequences were obtained from PBMCs. The receptors were sampled from a young woman in good health and CMV-seropositive. The CDR3 runs from the conserved cysteine through the conserved F or W. A D gene is named only where the DNA matches it firmly. The listing skips clone size in some rows; elsewhere it reads once, few, many or a size class.

CDR3 protein | CDR3 DNA | D gene | J gene | V gene | clone size
CSVGGILYNEQFF | TGCAGCGTTGGAGGGATTCTCTACAATGAGCAGTTCTTC | - | TRBJ2-1 | TRBV29-1 | -
CASSEVASFTDTQYF | TGTGCCAGCAGTGAAGTAGCCAGCTTCACAGATACGCAGTATTTT | - | TRBJ2-3 | TRBV6-4 | -
CASSLLWGGSGTDTQYF | TGTGCCAGCAGTTTATTATGGGGGGGAAGTGGCACAGATACGCAGTATTTT | TRBD2 | TRBJ2-3 | TRBV28 | few
CASSPRAYNEQFF | TGTGCCAGCAGCCCACGGGCCTACAATGAGCAGTTCTTC | - | TRBJ2-1 | TRBV7-2 | -
CASSWGVGSNEKLFF | TGTGCCAGCAGTTGGGGCGTAGGGTCTAATGAAAAACTGTTTTTT | - | TRBJ1-4 | TRBV5-4 | -
CAWMQGTGYTF | TGTGCCTGGATGCAGGGGACTGGCTACACCTTC | - | TRBJ1-2 | TRBV30 | -
CASSTQKQGAEYEQYF | TGTGCCAGCAGCACCCAAAAGCAGGGGGCGGAATACGAGCAGTACTTC | TRBD1 | TRBJ2-7 | TRBV5-4 | -
CASSLTGTGEEKLFF | TGTGCCAGTAGTCTTACCGGGACAGGGGAAGAAAAACTGTTTTTT | TRBD1 | TRBJ1-4 | TRBV19 | -
CASSARDRGHLSYGYTF | TGTGCCAGCAGCGCCCGGGACAGGGGACATTTAAGCTATGGCTACACCTTC | TRBD1 | TRBJ1-2 | TRBV9 | -
CASRQTNYGYTF | TGTGCCAGTCGACAGACAAACTATGGCTACACCTTC | - | TRBJ1-2 | TRBV19 | -
CASSTGSTGGDGYTF | TGTGCCAGTAGTACGGGGTCGACAGGGGGCGATGGCTACACCTTC | TRBD1 | TRBJ1-2 | TRBV19 | -
CASSKTVTVTYEQYF | TGTGCCAGCAGTAAGACAGTGACAGTGACCTACGAGCAGTACTTC | - | TRBJ2-7 | TRBV2 | -
CASSPSGRDGETQYF | TGTGCCAGCAGCCCTAGCGGGAGGGATGGAGAGACCCAGTACTTC | TRBD2 | TRBJ2-5 | TRBV28 | -
CASSQDTAVIDEQFF | TGCGCCAGCAGCCAAGATACAGCAGTAATCGATGAGCAGTTCTTC | - | TRBJ2-1 | TRBV4-3 | -
CASSSGIQYNEQFF | TGTGCCAGCAGCTCCGGGATTCAGTACAATGAGCAGTTCTTC | - | TRBJ2-1 | TRBV11-2 | -
CASSLPLAGVTGELFF | TGTGCCAGCAGTTTGCCCCTAGCGGGAGTAACCGGGGAGCTGTTTTTT | TRBD2 | TRBJ2-2 | TRBV28 | -
CASSRPQGQAHNEQFF | TGTGCCAGCAGTCGCCCCCAGGGACAGGCACACAATGAGCAGTTCTTC | TRBD1 | TRBJ2-1 | TRBV11-2 | -
CASTHTSGRYNEQFF | TGTGCCAGCACACACACTAGCGGGAGGTACAATGAGCAGTTCTTC | TRBD2 | TRBJ2-1 | TRBV25-1 | -
CASSPHNTEAFF | TGTGCCAGCAGCCCACATAACACTGAAGCTTTCTTT | - | TRBJ1-1 | TRBV6-6 | -
CSAQTGFYGYTF | TGCAGCGCCCAGACAGGATTTTATGGCTACACCTTC | - | TRBJ1-2 | TRBV29-1 | -
CASSSYRGPYTGELFF | TGTGCCAGCAGTTCATACAGGGGCCCCTACACCGGGGAGCTGTTTTTT | TRBD1 | TRBJ2-2 | TRBV27 | -
CAWNPDSNQPQHF | TGCGCCTGGAACCCAGATAGCAATCAGCCCCAGCATTTT | - | TRBJ1-5 | TRBV30 | -
CASSISASGELLREQYF | TGTGCCAGTAGTATTTCGGCTAGCGGAGAGCTGTTGAGGGAGCAGTACTTC | TRBD2 | TRBJ2-7 | TRBV19 | -
CASSYGRASYEQYF | TGTGCCAGCAGTTACGGCAGGGCCTCTTACGAGCAGTACTTC | - | TRBJ2-7 | TRBV6-5 | -
CASSRTRTGGETQYF | TGTGCCAGTAGCCGAACCAGGACAGGGGGCGAGACCCAGTACTTC | TRBD1 | TRBJ2-5 | TRBV19 | -
CASSQRGQGNEQFF | TGCGCCAGCAGCCAAAGGGGACAGGGCAATGAGCAGTTCTTC | TRBD1 | TRBJ2-1 | TRBV4-3 | -
CAWRPLAGPGSYEQYF | TGTGCCTGGCGCCCCCTGGCAGGGCCGGGCTCCTACGAGCAGTACTTC | - | TRBJ2-7 | TRBV30 | -
CASLSGGAYNEQFF | TGTGCCAGCCTTAGCGGGGGGGCCTACAATGAGCAGTTCTTC | TRBD2 | TRBJ2-1 | TRBV6-1 | -
CAISHGGREGYYEQYF | TGTGCCATCAGCCACGGGGGGCGGGAGGGGTACTACGAGCAGTACTTC | TRBD2 | TRBJ2-7 | TRBV10-3 | -
CSARVYNEQFF | TGCAGTGCTAGAGTATACAATGAGCAGTTCTTC | - | TRBJ2-1 | TRBV20-1 | -
CASTLNSPPGNQPQHF | TGTGCCAGCACCCTAAACTCCCCCCCAGGAAATCAGCCCCAGCATTTT | - | TRBJ1-5 | TRBV27 | -
CASSLTGGPDQPQHF | TGTGCCAGCAGCTTAACCGGGGGGCCGGATCAGCCCCAGCATTTT | - | TRBJ1-5 | TRBV7-6 | few
CASSPTSGLSTDTQYF | TGTGCCAGCAGCCCTACTAGCGGCCTTAGCACAGATACGCAGTATTTT | TRBD2 | TRBJ2-3 | TRBV5-4 | once
CASSLGSVSVYNEQFF | TGTGCCAGCAGTTTAGGTAGTGTCTCTGTCTACAATGAGCAGTTCTTC | - | TRBJ2-1 | TRBV28 | once
CASSRDRNQPQHF | TGTGCCAGCAGCCGCGACAGGAATCAGCCCCAGCATTTT | - | TRBJ1-5 | TRBV7-2 | -
CASSGLAGGQETQYF | TGTGCCAGCAGTGGACTAGCGGGGGGGCAAGAGACCCAGTACTTC | TRBD2 | TRBJ2-5 | TRBV6-1 | few
CASSPAGGTQETQYF | TGTGCCAGCAGCCCCGCGGGCGGGACGCAAGAGACCCAGTACTTC | - | TRBJ2-5 | TRBV5-4 | -
CASSGGIPGPPNTQYF | TGTGCCAGCAGCGGCGGGATCCCGGGGCCGCCAAATACGCAGTATTTT | - | TRBJ2-3 | TRBV2 | -
CASSATPGQGETQYF | TGTGCCAGCTCAGCGACCCCGGGACAGGGAGAGACCCAGTACTTC | TRBD1 | TRBJ2-5 | TRBV18 | -
CASSTATTGTSGKDEQFF | TGTGCCAGCAGTACTGCAACAACCGGGACTAGCGGGAAGGATGAGCAGTTCTTC | TRBD2 | TRBJ2-1 | TRBV28 | -
CASSGEGGPARETQYF | TGTGCCAGCAGCGGAGAAGGGGGTCCGGCGCGCGAGACCCAGTACTTC | - | TRBJ2-5 | TRBV25-1 | -
CAWSGTSDSYEQYF | TGTGCCTGGAGTGGGACTAGCGACTCCTACGAGCAGTACTTC | TRBD2 | TRBJ2-7 | TRBV30 | -
CASRWSVGGSTYEQYF | TGTGCCAGCAGATGGAGTGTAGGCGGGTCAACCTACGAGCAGTACTTC | - | TRBJ2-7 | TRBV7-8 | -
CASSRTSGSAGLNPKETQYF | TGTGCCAGCAGTAGGACTAGCGGGAGCGCGGGGCTAAATCCAAAAGAGACCCAGTACTTC | TRBD2 | TRBJ2-5 | TRBV2 | -
CARAWDRERFQETQYF | TGCGCCAGGGCCTGGGACAGGGAAAGATTTCAAGAGACCCAGTACTTC | TRBD1 | TRBJ2-5 | TRBV4-1 | -
CASSLESGGHTDTQYF | TGTGCCAGCAGCTTGGAGAGCGGGGGCCACACAGATACGCAGTATTTT | TRBD2 | TRBJ2-3 | TRBV6-4 | many
CASSLVKSPTDTQYF | TGTGCCAGCAGCTTAGTCAAAAGCCCCACAGATACGCAGTATTTT | - | TRBJ2-3 | TRBV7-2 | -